This is a list of T cell receptor beta chains from one sample in a study of PD-L1 blockade in urothelial cancer. TCRdb's copy holds only in-frame clones and misses some; the assay was immunoSEQ multiplex PCR. This table has about 28,000 clones, 80% to 85% appearing once. The starting material was PBMCs, obtained around atezolizumab (anti-PD-L1) treatment. The receptors come from a middle-aged man with urothelial cancer. CDR3s leave out the opening cysteine and the closing phenylalanine or tryptophan. A D gene is named only where the DNA matches it firmly.

D | J | V | CDR3
. | TRBJ2-7 | TRBV7-6 | ASSLVSETYEQY
. | TRBJ2-1 | TRBV15 | ATSTRQVSNEQF
. | TRBJ1-1 | TRBV6-5 | ASSSVNTEAF
. | TRBJ2-2 | TRBV5-1 | ASSLEAGQNTGELF
. | TRBJ1-1 | TRBV11-2 | ASSLGGRGVDEAF
TRBD1 | TRBJ1-5 | TRBV4-2 | ASSQDDRAYSNQPQH
TRBD2 | TRBJ2-3 | TRBV4-1 | ASSQLRASGRYDADTQY
TRBD2 | TRBJ2-4 | TRBV11-2 | ASSTRGGLAKNIQY
TRBD2 | TRBJ2-1 | TRBV7-9 | ASSSGTSRHEQF
. | TRBJ2-7 | TRBV7-9 | ASSLSGGYEQY
. | TRBJ2-6 | TRBV5-4 | ASSLTGSTNVLT
. | TRBJ1-1 | TRBV6-1 | ASSEPGEAF
TRBD1 | TRBJ1-1 | TRBV6-6 | ASSWDRENTEAF
TRBD1 | TRBJ1-1 | TRBV15 | ATRLRGGRQGGPNTEAF
. | TRBJ1-6 | TRBV6-5 | ASCPGNSPLH
TRBD2 | TRBJ2-1 | TRBV7-2 | ASSRRTSGGWDEQF
TRBD1 | TRBJ1-2 | TRBV5-1 | ASSGGQPFYGYT
. | TRBJ2-1 | TRBV19 | ASSMGGEQF
. | TRBJ1-2 | TRBV15 | ATSRDQTRAGGYT
. | TRBJ2-7 | TRBV30 | AWSGLNSYEQY
TRBD2 | TRBJ2-5 | TRBV11-2 | ASSLRGSLAGGRVETQY
. | TRBJ1-5 | TRBV7-2 | ASSPRGAGQPQH
. | TRBJ2-1 | TRBV9 | ASSVAGFNEQF
TRBD2 | TRBJ2-7 | TRBV9 | ASSVALGGLYEQY
. | TRBJ1-5 | TRBV19 | ASSPGGGVGNQPQH
. | TRBJ1-3 | TRBV29-1 | SAVRQASGNTIY
TRBD1 | TRBJ1-1 | TRBV10-1 | ASSAFQGANTEAF
. | TRBJ1-5 | TRBV19 | ASTNLGSANQPQH
TRBD1 | TRBJ1-2 | TRBV19 | ASSWDSATPGYGYT
. | TRBJ2-1 | TRBV28 | ASSLVERWSHEQF
. | TRBJ1-2 | TRBV7-8 | ASSPRTVANYGYT
. | TRBJ1-4 | TRBV6-5 | ASSYSTATNEKLF
TRBD2 | TRBJ2-3 | TRBV4-1 | ASSQGVGGSSTDTQY